This entry lists 15 T cell receptor beta chains sequenced from one sample in a study of T cell responses to AZD1222 COVID-19 vaccine. Only in-frame clones appear in the TCRdb table, and some are missing; sequencing was by immunoSEQ multiplex PCR. The data show 250,000 to 300,000 clones, around 92% seen once. Material: peripheral blood, obtained 28 days after the second AZD1222 dose. These TCRs come from an adult who received the AZD1222 COVID-19 vaccine.

The chain is built from TRBV2 and TRBJ2-7, with unresolved D. From germline, CDR1 is SNHLY and CDR2 FYNNEI. Trimming left V 5 bases short and J 5 bases short, with 13 bases between. The CDR3 has 13 residues. CDR3 DNA sequence: TGTGCCAGCAGTATGTGGCAGGTCGACGAGCAGTACTTC. Protein product: CASSMWQVDEQYF.

The chain combines TRBV27 with TRBJ1-5; D unresolved. V lost 6 bases and J lost 0, with 6 bases in between. The CDR3 runs to 13 residues. The germline V gene encodes CDR1 MNHEY and CDR2 SMNVEV (reference sequence). The CDR3 sequence is CASSDSSNQPQHF. The DNA for the CDR3 is TGTGCCAGCAGCGATTCTAGCAATCAGCCCCAGCATTTT.

The CDR3 DNA follows: TGTGCCAGCAGCCTCGGACAGGGTCTTGGCTACACCTTC. It translates to CASSLGQGLGYTF. The chain is built from TRBV7-2 and TRBJ1-2; 8 positions match TRBD1. V lost 5 bases and J lost 7; bases outside the gene matches: 6. Germline CDR1 reads SGHTA; CDR2 reads FQGNSA. The CDR3 covers 13 residues.

The chain is built from TRBV5-1 and TRBJ1-1, with 7 bases fitting TRBD1. J gave up 1 base and V 2 bases, and 2 bases lay outside the gene matches. CDR1 is SGHRS and CDR2 is YFSETQ in the germline V gene. The length of the CDR3 is 14 residues. The CDR3 region is CASSLNRGNTEAFF. CDR3 coding DNA: TGCGCCAGCAGCTTAAACAGGGGGAACACTGAAGCTTTCTTT.

The CDR3, as DNA: TGTGCCAGCAGTTTGGGACAACCGGGACAGGGGGTCTACGAGCAGTACTTC. Amino acids: CASSLGQPGQGVYEQYF. The chain uses TRBV27 and TRBJ2-7, with 11 bases aligning to TRBD1. The CDR3 runs 17 residues. V lost 3 bases to trimming and J lost 3 bases; unmatched junction nucleotides: 10. Germline V gene lookup returns CDR1 MNHEY and CDR2 SMNVEV (reference sequence).

This sequence joins TRBV7-9 and TRBJ1-6, with 7 nucleotides matching TRBD1. Germline V gene data show CDR1 as SEHNR and CDR2 as FQNEAQ (reference sequence). This CDR3 has 16 amino acids. With 5 bases clipped from V and 0 bases from J, the junction kept 4 bases outside the gene matches. CDR3 loop: CASSVGQASYNSPLHF. CDR3 coding DNA: TGTGCCAGCAGCGTAGGACAGGCCTCCTATAATTCACCCCTCCACTTT. Looking up the rest from reference TRBV7-9 and TRBJ1-6 gives the full variable domain: DTGVSQNPRHKITKRGQNVTFRCDPISEHNRLYWYRQTLGQGPEFLTYFQNEAQLEKSRLLSDRFSAERPKGSFSTLEIQRTEQGDSAMYLCASSVGQASYNSPLHFGNGTRLTVT.

This chain joins TRBV5-4 and TRBJ2-7, with 7 positions matching TRBD2. This CDR3 is built from 14 residues. Germline loops: CDR1 SGHNT, CDR2 YYREEE (reference sequence). V dropped 3 bases and J dropped 5; count of bases not matched to a gene: 8. The DNA of the CDR3 is TGTGCCAGCAGCTCTAGCGGTCTAGCCCACGAGCAGTACTTC. Translated, it gives CASSSSGLAHEQYF.

This clone was seen only once. The rearrangement links TRBV29-1 to TRBJ2-1, with D perhaps given as TRBD1 or TRBD2 (6 bases each). The CDR3 consists of 13 residues. In germline, CDR1 is SQVTM, CDR2 ANQGSEA. V dropped 7 bases and J dropped 10 bases, with 20 bases sitting between them. CDR3 in amino acids: CSAGLGGHTEQFF. The DNA for the CDR3 is TGCAGCGCCGGTTTGGGGGGCCACACGGAGCAGTTCTTC.

The count of this clone is one. The chain employs TRBV27 and TRBJ2-7, with D hard to call. Trimming cost V 0 bases and J 2 bases, with 8 bases left between them. Germline values: CDR1 MNHEY, CDR2 SMNVEV (reference sequence). The CDR3 sequence is 14 residues long. The CDR3 sequence is CASSLSDKTYEQYF. DNA of the CDR3: TGTGCCAGCAGTTTATCTGACAAGACCTACGAGCAGTACTTC.

The gene calls are TRBV14 and TRBJ2-7; D might be TRBD1 or TRBD2, each matching 5 bases. Per the germline V gene, CDR1 is SGHDN and CDR2 is FVKESK. V lost 8 bases and J 4 bases, leaving 15 bases between the germline ends. The CDR3 totals 13 residues. The CDR3 loop is CASFRDGPYEQYF. The CDR3 coding sequence is TGTGCCAGCTTCCGGGACGGCCCATACGAGCAGTACTTC.

This chain links TRBV28 with TRBJ1-2, with unresolved D. V lost 6 bases and J 0 bases, leaving 11 bases between the germline ends. Germline assignment: CDR1 MDHEN and CDR2 SYDVKM. This CDR3 is 14 amino acids long. The CDR3 nucleotides are TGTGCCAGCAGATACGGACCCGCTAACTATGGCTACACCTTC. It is translated as CASRYGPANYGYTF.

The chain couples TRBV6-5 to TRBJ2-7; maybe TRBD2 (7 bases). Per germline, CDR1 MNHEY and CDR2 SVGAGI. Trimming stripped 7 bases from V and 4 bases from J, with 17 bases between. The CDR3 covers 14 residues. The CDR3 sequence is CASTRRGGDYEQYF. The DNA of the CDR3 is TGTGCCAGCACCCGAAGGGGGGGGGATTACGAGCAGTACTTC.

The rearrangement links TRBV30 to TRBJ1-2; D is possibly TRBD1 (5 bases). Looked up from germline, CDR1 is GTSNPN and CDR2 is SVGIG (reference sequence). Trimming stripped 2 bases from V and 6 bases from J, with 16 bases between. This CDR3 is built from 14 residues. This CDR3 reads CAWSTGLLENGYTF. The CDR3 nucleotides read TGTGCCTGGAGTACGGGACTCCTAGAGAATGGCTACACCTTC.

This clone has only one observation. The V call is TRBV11-2, the J call TRBJ2-1; 7 bases align to TRBD1. This CDR3 has 15 amino acids. V shed 5 bases and J 6 bases; nucleotides not matched to a gene: 10. The germline gives CDR1 SGHAT, CDR2 FQNNGV. The CDR3, as DNA: TGTGCCAGCAGCCCCTCCCCGACAGGGATCAATGAGCAGTTCTTC. Protein product: CASSPSPTGINEQFF.

CDR3 coding DNA: TGTGCCAGCGGCCCGGGGGGGCCCGGGGAGCTGTTTTTT. It specifies CASGPGGPGELFF. This chain uses TRBV2 with TRBJ2-2; 8 nucleotides align to TRBD2. This CDR3 region has 13 residues. The germline gives CDR1 SNHLY, CDR2 FYNNEI. The J segment lost 6 bases and the V segment lost 8 bases, leaving 5 bases of the junction unmatched.